Each of the 25 T cell receptor beta chains below was sequenced from the same sample in a study of cytomegalovirus exposure and HLA in healthy donors. The PCR made use of 60 Vbeta and 13 Jbeta primers. Some clones are missing from TCRdb's copy, which holds only in-frame ones; the method was immunoSEQ multiplex PCR. This table holds roughly 180,000 clones, about four fifths found once. The specimen was PBMCs. These receptor sequences come from a woman in her twenties or thirties in good health and CMV-seropositive.

V gene TRBV29-1 combines with J gene TRBJ2-7; maybe TRBD2 (5 bases). Germline assignment: CDR1 SQVTM and CDR2 ANQGSEA. The CDR3 sequence is 12 residues long. The ends were cut back, 4 bases at V and 2 bases at J, with 9 bases in the middle. The CDR3 DNA reads as TGCAGCGTTGCGAGGGCGCCCTACGAGCAGTACTTC. Protein product: CSVARAPYEQYF.

This chain links TRBV6-1 with TRBJ2-5; 9 nucleotides agree with TRBD2. Looked up from germline, CDR1 is MNHNS and CDR2 is SASEGT. The CDR3 consists of 15 residues. V trimming: 8 bases; J trimming: 4 bases; junction bases outside the gene matches: 11. The CDR3 region has the DNA TGTGCCAGCGACCCTGGGGCGGGGGGGCTAGAGACCCAGTACTTC. It codes for CASDPGAGGLETQYF.

The V gene is TRBV6-6, the J gene TRBJ2-5, with D uncertain. The length of the CDR3 is 12 residues. The V end lost 2 bases, the J end lost 5 bases, and 6 bases lay between the germline ends. Germline V gene lookup returns CDR1 MNHNY and CDR2 SVGAGI (reference sequence). The CDR3 DNA reads as TGTGCCAGCAGTTACGCGAGCGAGACCCAGTACTTC. This gives the protein CASSYASETQYF.

The rearrangement links TRBV19 to TRBJ2-5; 7 bases are shared with TRBD1. The trim removed 6 bases at V and 6 bases at J, leaving 7 bases unmatched. The CDR3 totals 13 residues. Germline assignment: CDR1 LNHDA and CDR2 SQIVND (reference sequence). As DNA, the CDR3 is TGTGCCAGTAGCGGTACAGGGGTAAAGACCCAGTACTTC. Its protein is CASSGTGVKTQYF.

This chain links TRBV9 with TRBJ1-3, with TRBD1 matching over 9 bases. Losses at the gene ends were 3 bases for V and 0 bases for J; bases not matched to a gene: 7. CDR1 is SGDLS and CDR2 is YYNGEE in the germline V gene. CDR3 length equals 17 residues. CDR3 DNA sequence: TGTGCCAGCAGCGCCCGGGACAGGGAGCTCTCTGGAAACACCATATATTTT. This encodes CASSARDRELSGNTIYF.

The chain uses TRBV20-1 and TRBJ2-5; D gene ambiguous. The CDR3 contains 10 residues. Germline CDR1 is DFQATT and CDR2 is SNEGSKA (reference sequence). V was pared by 8 bases and J by 5 bases, with 9 bases between. This chain's CDR3 is CSYGLETQYF. In DNA, the CDR3 is TGCAGTTACGGGTTGGAGACCCAGTACTTC.

The CDR3 nucleotides are TGTGCCAGCAGCTTAGATCCCAGTTATGAGCAGTTCTTC. Protein: CASSLDPSYEQFF. The chain has TRBV11-2 and TRBJ2-1; D remains ambiguous. The CDR3 has 13 residues. The V gene lost 0 bases and the J gene lost 8 bases, with 8 bases spanning the gap. Germline loops: CDR1 SGHAT, CDR2 FQNNGV.

The V and J genes are TRBV7-9 and TRBJ2-5, with 7 bases that match TRBD2. The CDR3 runs 13 residues. Germline values: CDR1 SEHNR, CDR2 FQNEAQ (reference sequence). V gave up 5 bases and J gave up 5 bases; unmatched junction bases: 5. The CDR3 loop reads CASSPSGAETQYF. CDR3 bases: TGTGCCAGCAGCCCGAGCGGGGCTGAGACCCAGTACTTC.

The chain carries TRBV5-1 and TRBJ2-5; 7 bases align to TRBD2. The end of the DNA aligns better with TRBJ2-7, so the J call may be wrong. CDR3 size: 15 residues. CDR1 and CDR2 from the germline V gene are SGHRS and YFSETQ. The CDR3 loop is CASSLLAAGAYEQYF. The CDR3 nucleotides read TGCGCCAGCAGCTTGTTAGCTGCGGGGGCCTACGAGCAGTACTTC.

The CDR3 region has the DNA TGTGCCAGCAGATGGGACAGGGAATCCTACGAGCAGTACTTC. This gives the protein CASRWDRESYEQYF. V usage is TRBV6-5 and J usage is TRBJ2-7; 9 bases align to TRBD1. The CDR3 loop spans 14 amino acids. Germline CDR1 reads MNHEY; CDR2 reads SVGAGI. Trimming at V came to 6 bases and at J to 1 base, leaving 4 bases not matched to a gene.

V gene TRBV4-1 combines with J gene TRBJ2-3; D perhaps matches TRBD1 (5 bases). The CDR3 totals 13 residues. With 6 bases removed from V and 3 bases from J, the gap between germline ends came to 10 bases. Germline V gives CDR1 MGHRA, CDR2 YSYEKL. In DNA form, the CDR3 reads TGCGCCAGCAGTCTCGACAGTACAGATACGCAGTATTTT. This gives the protein CASSLDSTDTQYF.

This clone has only a few counts. The chain carries TRBV5-6 and TRBJ1-5; a weak D match, TRBD1 (6 bases). The CDR3 extends over 14 amino acids. Trimming took 3 bases from V and 7 from J, leaving 14 bases between them. Germline loops: CDR1 SGHDT, CDR2 YYEEEE. CDR3 sequence (DNA): TGTGCCAGCAGCTGGTCAGGGGTAGGACAGCCCCAGCATTTT. It codes for CASSWSGVGQPQHF.

V is TRBV2 and J is TRBJ1-1; possible D gene TRBD1, 6 bases. Trimming removed 4 bases from V and 1 base from J, with 7 bases in between. This CDR3 is built from 13 residues. CDR1 SNHLY and CDR2 FYNNEI come from the germline V gene. The CDR3 sequence is CASSGGRNTEAFF. CDR3 sequence (DNA): TGTGCCAGCAGTGGGGGGCGGAACACTGAAGCTTTCTTT.

The chain couples TRBV25-1 to TRBJ2-3; 8 bases are a match to TRBD2. The CDR3 loop spans 17 amino acids. V was pared by 7 bases and J by 1 base, with 13 bases of the junction left unmatched. CDR1 MGHDK and CDR2 SYGVNS come from the germline V gene. This CDR3 reads CASTKRAGGLGTDTQYF. CDR3 DNA sequence: TGTGCCAGCACCAAAAGGGCGGGGGGCCTGGGCACAGATACGCAGTATTTT.

This clone came up a few times. The chain joins TRBV6-5 to TRBJ1-1, with D maybe TRBD1 (6 bases). V lost 6 bases, J lost 1 base, and 12 bases lay in between. Germline-derived CDR1 and CDR2 are MNHEY and SVGAGI. The CDR3 contains 14 residues. For the CDR3, the DNA is TGTGCCAGCAGGTCACAGGGTAGGAACACTGAAGCTTTCTTT. Protein: CASRSQGRNTEAFF.

The chain is built from TRBV7-6 and TRBJ2-7, with 7 bases that match TRBD1. Losses at the gene ends were 3 bases for V and 9 bases for J; bases not matched to a gene: 14. Germline CDR1 reads SGHVS; CDR2 reads FNYEAQ. CDR3 length: 15 amino acids. The CDR3 nucleotides read TGTGCCAGCAGCTTGGGAACAGGGTTAGGGGGCGGGCAGTACTTC. Translated: CASSLGTGLGGGQYF.

This chain joins TRBV5-1 and TRBJ2-5; 10 bases map to TRBD2. The CDR3 contains 17 residues. Germline values: CDR1 SGHRS, CDR2 YFSETQ. The V gene end was trimmed by 4 bases and the J gene end by 3 bases; junction bases not matched to a gene: 12. CDR3 amino acids: CASSHSQLAGQKETQYF. The CDR3 bases are TGCGCCAGCAGCCACTCTCAACTAGCGGGGCAAAAAGAGACCCAGTACTTC.

The rearrangement joins TRBV9 to TRBJ2-5; the D is unclear. The V end lost 0 bases, the J end lost 3 bases, and 3 bases lay between the germline ends. The germline gives CDR1 SGDLS, CDR2 YYNGEE. CDR3 length: 12 residues. In DNA form, the CDR3 reads TGTGCCAGCAGCGTAGCGGAAGAGACCCAGTACTTC. Translated: CASSVAEETQYF.

This clone was counted once. The J gene is TRBJ1-1, the V gene TRBV5-1; 8 bases agree with TRBD1. Trimming cost V 5 bases and J 7 bases; bases outside gene matches: 13. This CDR3 has 15 residues. CDR1 is SGHRS, CDR2 YFSETQ, per germline. The CDR3 here is CASRPGQANTGEAFF. In nucleotides, the CDR3 is TGCGCCAGCAGGCCGGGACAGGCTAATACAGGTGAAGCTTTCTTT. The full variable domain, in which reference TRBV5-1 and TRBJ1-1 provide the parts outside the CDR3, is KAGVTQTPRYLIKTRGQQVTLSCSPISGHRSVSWYQQTPGQGLQFLFEYFSETQRNKGNFPGRFSGRQFSNSRSEMNVSTLELGDSALYLCASRPGQANTGEAFFGQGTRLTVV.

The chain is built from TRBV5-1 and TRBJ1-1; 11 bases are shared with TRBD1. Trimming took 4 bases from V and 1 from J; bases not matched to a gene: 6. Germline CDR1 and CDR2: SGHRS and YFSETQ. The CDR3 covers 16 residues. The CDR3 is CASSIAGTGGNTEAFF. The CDR3 nucleotides are TGCGCCAGCAGCATAGCCGGGACAGGGGGGAACACTGAAGCTTTCTTT.

This clone came up once. The chain combines TRBV5-1 with TRBJ2-1; maybe TRBD2 (5 bases). Germline CDR1 is SGHRS and CDR2 is YFSETQ. Trimming pared 4 bases from V and 8 bases from J, leaving 19 bases between. The CDR3 spans 15 residues. CDR3: CASSPRASGFDEQFF. The CDR3 DNA reads as TGCGCCAGCAGCCCACGGGCCAGCGGATTCGATGAGCAGTTCTTC.

V gene TRBV7-6 combines with J gene TRBJ2-1; a possible D gene is TRBD2 (6 bases). The germline CDR1 and CDR2 sequences are SGHVS and FNYEAQ. The CDR3 is 14 amino acids. Trimming left V 4 bases short and J 8 bases short, with 15 bases between. In DNA form, the CDR3 reads TGTGCCAGCAGCTCCGGGGGTGTATCCTATGAGCAGTTCTTC. Its translation is CASSSGGVSYEQFF. Using reference TRBV7-6 and TRBJ2-1 for the parts outside the CDR3, the full variable domain is GAGVSQSPRYKVTKRGQDVALRCDPISGHVSLYWYRQALGQGPEFLTYFNYEAQQDKSGLPNDRFSAERPEGSISTLTIQRTEQRDSAMYRCASSSGGVSYEQFFGPGTRLTVL.

Turning to this clone: The junction departs from germline at one end; a sequencing error may be responsible. The V gene is TRBV6-1, the J gene TRBJ2-1; 7 bases map to TRBD1. The CDR3 loop spans 13 amino acids. Germline CDR1 reads MNHNS; CDR2 reads SASEGT. CDR3: CASSVQGWNEQFF. For the CDR3, the DNA is TGTGCCAGTAGTGTACAGGGGTGGAATGAGCAGTTCTTC.

The chain carries TRBV7-8 and TRBJ2-5, with D perhaps TRBD2 (6 bases). V lost 5 bases to trimming and J lost 5 bases, with 18 bases between them. This CDR3 contains 15 residues. The germline V gene encodes CDR1 SGHVS and CDR2 FQNEAQ. The CDR3 protein is CASSPGSGFGETQYF. The CDR3 DNA sequence: TGTGCCAGCAGCCCGGGAAGCGGGTTCGGGGAGACCCAGTACTTC. Full variable domain (rest looked up from reference TRBV7-8 and TRBJ2-5): GAGVSQSPRYKVAKRGQDVALRCDPISGHVSLFWYQQALGQGPEFLTYFQNEAQLDKSGLPSDRFFAERPEGSVSTLKIQRTQQEDSAVYLCASSPGSGFGETQYFGPGTRLLVL.

The V gene is TRBV29-1, the J gene TRBJ1-4; D possibly corresponds to TRBD1 (5 bases). The CDR3 has 15 residues. With 5 bases removed from V and 5 bases from J, the gap between germline ends came to 18 bases. Germline CDR1 and CDR2: SQVTM and ANQGSEA. In nucleotides, the CDR3 is TGCAGCGTTCAAATCTCCGGGACTCAGAATGAAAAACTGTTTTTT. This codes for CSVQISGTQNEKLFF.